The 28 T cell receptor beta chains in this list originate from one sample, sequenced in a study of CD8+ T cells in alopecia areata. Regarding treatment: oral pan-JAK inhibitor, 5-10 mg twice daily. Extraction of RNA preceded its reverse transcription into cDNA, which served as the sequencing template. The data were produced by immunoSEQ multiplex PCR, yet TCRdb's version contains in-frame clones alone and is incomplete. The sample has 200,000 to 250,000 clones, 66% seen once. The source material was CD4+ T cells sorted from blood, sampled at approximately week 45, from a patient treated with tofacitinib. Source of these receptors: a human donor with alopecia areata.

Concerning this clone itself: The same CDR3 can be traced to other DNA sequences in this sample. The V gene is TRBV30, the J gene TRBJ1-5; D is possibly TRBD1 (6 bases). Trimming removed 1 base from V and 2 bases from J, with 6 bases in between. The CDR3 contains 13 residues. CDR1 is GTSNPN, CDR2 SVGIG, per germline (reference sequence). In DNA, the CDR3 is TGTGCCTGGAGTGGACAGGGCAATCAGCCCCAGCATTTT. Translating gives CAWSGQGNQPQHF.

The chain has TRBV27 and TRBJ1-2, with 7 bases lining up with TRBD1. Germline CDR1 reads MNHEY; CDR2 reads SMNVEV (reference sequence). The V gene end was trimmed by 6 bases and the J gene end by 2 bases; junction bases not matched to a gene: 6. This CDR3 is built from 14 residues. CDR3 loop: CASSPAGQNYGYTF. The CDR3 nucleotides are TGTGCCAGCAGCCCGGCGGGACAGAACTATGGCTACACCTTC.

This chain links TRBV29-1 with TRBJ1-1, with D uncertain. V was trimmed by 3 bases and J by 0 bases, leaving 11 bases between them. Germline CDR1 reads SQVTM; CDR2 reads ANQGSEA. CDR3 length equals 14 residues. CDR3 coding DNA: TGCAGCGTTGAGTTGTGGAAGATGAACACTGAAGCTTTCTTT. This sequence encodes CSVELWKMNTEAFF.

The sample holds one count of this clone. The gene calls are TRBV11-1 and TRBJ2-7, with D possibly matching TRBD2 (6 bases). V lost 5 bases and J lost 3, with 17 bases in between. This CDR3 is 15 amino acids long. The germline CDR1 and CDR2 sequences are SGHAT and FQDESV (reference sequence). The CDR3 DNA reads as TGTGCCAGCAGCATCCCGGGACTGCAGTTCTACGAGCAGTACTTC. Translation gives CASSIPGLQFYEQYF.

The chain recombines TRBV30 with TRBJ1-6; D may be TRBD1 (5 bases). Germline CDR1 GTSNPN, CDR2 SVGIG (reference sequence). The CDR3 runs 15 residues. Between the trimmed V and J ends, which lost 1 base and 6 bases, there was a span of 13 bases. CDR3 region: CAWSGASGANSPLHF. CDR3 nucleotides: TGTGCCTGGAGTGGGGCCAGTGGGGCTAATTCACCCCTCCACTTT. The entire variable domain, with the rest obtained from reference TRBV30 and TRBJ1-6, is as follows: SQTIHQWPATLVQPVGSPLSLECTVEGTSNPNLYWYRQAAGRGLQLLFYSVGIGQISSEVPQNLSASRPQDRQFILSSKKLLLSDSGFYLCAWSGASGANSPLHFGNGTRLTVT.

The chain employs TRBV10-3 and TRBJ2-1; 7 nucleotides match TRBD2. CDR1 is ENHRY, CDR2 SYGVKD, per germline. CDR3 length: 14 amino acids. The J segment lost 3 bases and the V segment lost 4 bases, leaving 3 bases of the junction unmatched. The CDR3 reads CAISAGGGYNEQFF. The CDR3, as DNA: TGTGCCATCAGTGCGGGCGGGGGCTACAATGAGCAGTTCTTC.

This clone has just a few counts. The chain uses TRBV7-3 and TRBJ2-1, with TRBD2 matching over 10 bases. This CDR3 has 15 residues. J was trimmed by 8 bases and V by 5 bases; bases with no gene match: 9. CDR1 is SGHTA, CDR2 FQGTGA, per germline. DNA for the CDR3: TGTGCCAGCAGCCCGGGAGCGGGGGGGCCCTATGAGCAGTTCTTC. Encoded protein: CASSPGAGGPYEQFF.

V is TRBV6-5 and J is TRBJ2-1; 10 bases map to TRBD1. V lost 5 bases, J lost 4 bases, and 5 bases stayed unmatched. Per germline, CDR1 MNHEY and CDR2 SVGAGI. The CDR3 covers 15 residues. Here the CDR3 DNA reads TGTGCCAGCAGTCAGACAGGGGGCAGGTACAATGAGCAGTTCTTC. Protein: CASSQTGGRYNEQFF.

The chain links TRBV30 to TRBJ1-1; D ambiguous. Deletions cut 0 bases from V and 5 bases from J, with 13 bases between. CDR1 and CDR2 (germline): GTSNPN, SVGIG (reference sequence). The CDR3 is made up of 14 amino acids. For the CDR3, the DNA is TGTGCCTGGAGTGTACGGGAGGTAAGGACTGAAGCTTTCTTT. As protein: CAWSVREVRTEAFF.

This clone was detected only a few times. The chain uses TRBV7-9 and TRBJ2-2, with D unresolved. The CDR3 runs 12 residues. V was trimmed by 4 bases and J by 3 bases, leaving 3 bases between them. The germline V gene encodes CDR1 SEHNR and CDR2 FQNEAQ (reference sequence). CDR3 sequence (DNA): TGTGCCAGCAGCTCCCACACCGGGGAGCTGTTTTTT. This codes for CASSSHTGELFF.

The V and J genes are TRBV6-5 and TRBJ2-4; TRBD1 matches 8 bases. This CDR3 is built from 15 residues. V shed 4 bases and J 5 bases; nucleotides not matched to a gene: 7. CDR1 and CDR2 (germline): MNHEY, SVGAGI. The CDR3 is CASSSFGTGENIQYF. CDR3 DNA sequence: TGTGCCAGCAGTTCGTTCGGGACAGGTGAAAACATTCAGTACTTC.

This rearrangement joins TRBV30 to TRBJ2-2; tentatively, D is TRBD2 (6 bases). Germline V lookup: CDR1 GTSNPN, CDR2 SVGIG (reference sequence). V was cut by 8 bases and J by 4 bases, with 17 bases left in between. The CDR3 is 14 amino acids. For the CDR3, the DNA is TGTGCCCAGACCGGGATCGGGGGCACCGGGGAGCTGTTTTTT. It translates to CAQTGIGGTGELFF.

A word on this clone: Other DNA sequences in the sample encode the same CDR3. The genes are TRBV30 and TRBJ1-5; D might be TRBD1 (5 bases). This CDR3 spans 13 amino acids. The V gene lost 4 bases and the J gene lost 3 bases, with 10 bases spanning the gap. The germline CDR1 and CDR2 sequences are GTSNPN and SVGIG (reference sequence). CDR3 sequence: CAWTRGPNQPQHF. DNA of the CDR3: TGTGCCTGGACCCGGGGCCCCAATCAGCCCCAGCATTTT.

CDR3 nucleotides: TGCGCCAGCAGCCCTTCCGGGACTAGCTACAATGAGCAGTTCTTC. Its protein product is CASSPSGTSYNEQFF. The rearrangement joins TRBV5-1 to TRBJ2-1, with 8 bases that match TRBD2. V shed 4 bases and J 3 bases; nucleotides not matched to a gene: 6. This CDR3 comprises 15 residues. CDR1 is SGHRS and CDR2 is YFSETQ in the germline V gene.

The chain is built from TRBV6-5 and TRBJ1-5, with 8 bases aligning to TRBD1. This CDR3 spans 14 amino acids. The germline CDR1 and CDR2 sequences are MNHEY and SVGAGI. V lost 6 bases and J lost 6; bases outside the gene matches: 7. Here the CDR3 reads CASRTTGGAQPQHF. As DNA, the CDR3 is TGTGCCAGCAGGACTACAGGGGGAGCTCAGCCCCAGCATTTT.

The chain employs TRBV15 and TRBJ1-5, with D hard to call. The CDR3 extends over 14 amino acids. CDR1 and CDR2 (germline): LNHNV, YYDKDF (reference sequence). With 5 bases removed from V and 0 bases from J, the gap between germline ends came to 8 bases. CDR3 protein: CATSGHNSNQPQHF. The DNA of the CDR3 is TGTGCCACCAGCGGCCACAATAGCAATCAGCCCCAGCATTTT.

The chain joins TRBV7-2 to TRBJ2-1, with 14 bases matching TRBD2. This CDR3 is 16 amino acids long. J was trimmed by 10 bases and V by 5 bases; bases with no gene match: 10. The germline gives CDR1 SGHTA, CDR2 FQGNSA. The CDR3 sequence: CASSLGTSGGADEQFF. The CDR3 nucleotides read TGTGCCAGCAGCCTAGGGACTAGCGGGGGAGCAGACGAGCAGTTCTTC. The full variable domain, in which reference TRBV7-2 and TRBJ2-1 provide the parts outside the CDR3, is GAGVSQSPSNKVTEKGKDVELRCDPISGHTALYWYRQSLGQGLEFLIYFQGNSAPDKSGLPSDRFSAERTGGSVSTLTIQRTQQEDSAVYLCASSLGTSGGADEQFFGPGTRLTVL.

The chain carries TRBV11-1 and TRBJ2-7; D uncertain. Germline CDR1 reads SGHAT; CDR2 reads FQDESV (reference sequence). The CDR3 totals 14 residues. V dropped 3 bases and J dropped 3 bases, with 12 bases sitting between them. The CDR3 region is CASSFPGSNYEQYF. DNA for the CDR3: TGTGCCAGCAGCTTCCCGGGCAGCAACTACGAGCAGTACTTC.

CDR3: CASRLLSAGELFF. The CDR3 DNA reads TGTGCCAGCAGACTACTTTCGGCCGGGGAGCTGTTTTTT. The chain carries TRBV6-5 and TRBJ2-2; D ambiguous. The CDR3 sequence is 13 residues long. V lost 6 bases and J 6 bases, leaving 11 bases between the germline ends. Germline V gene lookup returns CDR1 MNHEY and CDR2 SVGAGI.

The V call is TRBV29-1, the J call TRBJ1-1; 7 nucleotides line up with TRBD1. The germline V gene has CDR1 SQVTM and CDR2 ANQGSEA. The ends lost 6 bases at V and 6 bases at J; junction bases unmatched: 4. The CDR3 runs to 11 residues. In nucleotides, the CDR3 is TGCAGCGTGGCTGGACAGGCTGAAGCTTTCTTT. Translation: CSVAGQAEAFF. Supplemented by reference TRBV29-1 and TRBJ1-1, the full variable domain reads SAVISQKPSRDICQRGTSLTIQCQVDSQVTMMFWYRQQPGQSLTLIATANQGSEATYESGFVIDKFPISRPNLTFSTLTVSNMSPEDSSIYLCSVAGQAEAFFGQGTRLTVV.

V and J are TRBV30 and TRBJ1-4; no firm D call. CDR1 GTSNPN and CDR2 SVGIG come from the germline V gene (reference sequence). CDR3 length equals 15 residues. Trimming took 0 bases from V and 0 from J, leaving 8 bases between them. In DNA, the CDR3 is TGTGCCTGGAGTGTAGGCCAGTCAACTAATGAAAAACTGTTTTTT. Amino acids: CAWSVGQSTNEKLFF.

CDR3 protein: CSVGIGQYNEQFF. CDR3 nucleotide sequence: TGCAGCGTTGGGATTGGACAGTACAATGAGCAGTTCTTC. The genes are TRBV29-1 and TRBJ2-1, with D maybe TRBD1 (6 bases). The CDR3 extends over 13 amino acids. V lost 4 bases and J 4 bases, leaving 11 bases between the germline ends. Germline V gene sequence: CDR1 SQVTM, CDR2 ANQGSEA.

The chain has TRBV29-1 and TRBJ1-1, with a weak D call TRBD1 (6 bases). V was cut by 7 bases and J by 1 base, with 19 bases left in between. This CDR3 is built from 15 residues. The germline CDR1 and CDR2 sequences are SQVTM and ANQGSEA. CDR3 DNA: TGCAGCGGAGGGGGTGGGCAAGGGGCGAACACTGAAGCTTTCTTT. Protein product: CSGGGGQGANTEAFF.

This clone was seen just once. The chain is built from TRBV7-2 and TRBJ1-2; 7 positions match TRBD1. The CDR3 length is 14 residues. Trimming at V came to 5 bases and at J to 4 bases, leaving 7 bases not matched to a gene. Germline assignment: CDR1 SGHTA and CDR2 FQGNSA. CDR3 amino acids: CASSRPGQLYGYTF. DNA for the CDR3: TGTGCCAGCAGCCGTCCGGGACAGCTCTATGGCTACACCTTC.

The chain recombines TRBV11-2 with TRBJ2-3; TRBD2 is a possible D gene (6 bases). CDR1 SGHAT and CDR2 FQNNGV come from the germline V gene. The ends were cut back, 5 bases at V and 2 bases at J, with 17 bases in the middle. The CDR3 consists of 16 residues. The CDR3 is CASSRRLAPNTDTQYF. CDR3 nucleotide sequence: TGTGCCAGCAGCAGACGGCTAGCGCCGAACACAGATACGCAGTATTTT.

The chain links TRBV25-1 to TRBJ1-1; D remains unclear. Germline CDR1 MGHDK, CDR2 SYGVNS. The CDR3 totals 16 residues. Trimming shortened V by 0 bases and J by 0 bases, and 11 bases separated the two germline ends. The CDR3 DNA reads TGTGCCAGCAGTGAATATGATTCTCTCATGAACACTGAAGCTTTCTTT. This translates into CASSEYDSLMNTEAFF.

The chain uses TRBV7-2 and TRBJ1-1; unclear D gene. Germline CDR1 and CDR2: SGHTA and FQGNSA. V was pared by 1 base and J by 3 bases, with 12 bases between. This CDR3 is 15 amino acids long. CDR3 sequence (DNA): TGTGCCAGCAGCTTAGATAATTTCCCATACACTGAAGCTTTCTTT. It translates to CASSLDNFPYTEAFF.

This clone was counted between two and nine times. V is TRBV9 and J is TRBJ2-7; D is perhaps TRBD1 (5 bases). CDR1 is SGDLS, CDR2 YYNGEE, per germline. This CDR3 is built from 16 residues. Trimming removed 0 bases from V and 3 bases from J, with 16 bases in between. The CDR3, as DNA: TGTGCCAGCAGCGTAGGATGGGCCCAGGGCCTCTACGAGCAGTACTTC. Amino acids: CASSVGWAQGLYEQYF.